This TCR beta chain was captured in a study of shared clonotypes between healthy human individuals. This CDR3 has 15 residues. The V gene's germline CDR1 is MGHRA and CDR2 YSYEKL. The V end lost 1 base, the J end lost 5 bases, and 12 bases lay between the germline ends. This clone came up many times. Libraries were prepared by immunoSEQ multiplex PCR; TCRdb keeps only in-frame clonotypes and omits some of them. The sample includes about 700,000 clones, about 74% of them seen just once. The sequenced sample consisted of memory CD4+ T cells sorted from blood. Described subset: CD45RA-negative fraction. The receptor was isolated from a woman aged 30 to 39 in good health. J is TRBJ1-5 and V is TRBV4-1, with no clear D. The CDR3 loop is CASSQGGFDYQPQHF. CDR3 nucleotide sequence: TGCGCCAGCAGCCAAGGAGGGTTCGATTATCAGCCCCAGCATTTT.